This T cell receptor beta chain was profiled in a study of blood T cell repertoires in COVID-19. Overall study: The analysed material was cDNA or gDNA that came from T cells, B-cell-depleted T cells, or PBMCs.

The table came from immunoSEQ multiplex PCR; TCRdb's copy has only in-frame clones and leaves some out. The sample lists a few hundred thousand clones; approximately 81% were seen once. Trimming pared 6 bases from V and 1 base from J, leaving 13 bases between. CDR1 MDHEN and CDR2 SYDVKM come from the germline V gene. The CDR3 runs 15 residues. This chain joins TRBV28 and TRBJ1-5; D call uncertain. This clonotype was obtained from an elderly woman with acute or convalescent COVID-19. The sample comprised peripheral blood. CDR3 protein: CASRPPPVSNQPQHF. The DNA for the CDR3 is TGTGCCAGCAGACCCCCCCCGGTGAGCAATCAGCCCCAGCATTTT.